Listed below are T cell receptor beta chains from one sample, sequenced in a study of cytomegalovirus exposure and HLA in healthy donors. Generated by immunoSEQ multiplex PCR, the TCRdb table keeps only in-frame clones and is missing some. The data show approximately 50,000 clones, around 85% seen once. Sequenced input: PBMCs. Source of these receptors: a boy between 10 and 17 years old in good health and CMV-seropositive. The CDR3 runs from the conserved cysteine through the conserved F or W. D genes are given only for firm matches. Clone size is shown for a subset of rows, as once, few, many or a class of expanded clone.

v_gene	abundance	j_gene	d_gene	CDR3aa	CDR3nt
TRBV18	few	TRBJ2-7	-	CASSPQGIDYEQYF	TGTGCCAGCTCACCCCAGGGAATCGACTACGAGCAGTACTTC
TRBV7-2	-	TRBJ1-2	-	CASSLDLAGAAYGYTF	TGTGCCAGCAGCTTGGATTTGGCAGGGGCAGCCTATGGCTACACCTTC
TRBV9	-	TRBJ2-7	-	CASSATALSYEQYF	TGTGCCAGCAGCGCGACAGCTCTCTCCTACGAGCAGTACTTC
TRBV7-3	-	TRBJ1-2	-	CASSLQGGYGYTF	TGTGCCAGCAGCTTACAGGGTGGGTATGGCTACACCTTC
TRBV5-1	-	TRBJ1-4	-	CASSLAVPPEKLFF	TGCGCCAGCAGCTTGGCAGTGCCCCCTGAAAAACTGTTTTTT
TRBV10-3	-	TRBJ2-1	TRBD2	CAISPGLPSYNEQFF	TGTGCCATCAGCCCGGGACTACCCTCCTACAATGAGCAGTTCTTC
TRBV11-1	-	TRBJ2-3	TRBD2	CASSFKSGASTDTQYF	TGTGCCAGCAGCTTTAAAAGCGGGGCTAGCACAGATACGCAGTATTTT
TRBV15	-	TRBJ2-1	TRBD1	CATSRDKGQGVYLFF	TGTGCCACCAGCAGAGATAAGGGACAGGGAGTATATCTGTTCTTC
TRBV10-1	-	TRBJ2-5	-	CASLRGTQYF	TGCGCCAGCCTTCGGGGAACCCAGTACTTC
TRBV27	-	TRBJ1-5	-	CASSYVSVGGPQHF	TGTGCCAGCAGTTATGTTTCAGTGGGAGGGCCCCAGCATTTT
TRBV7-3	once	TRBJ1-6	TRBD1	CASGTGNSPLHF	TGTGCCAGCGGGACAGGGAATTCACCCCTCCACTTT
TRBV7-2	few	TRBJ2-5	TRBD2	CASSPEVFSGGTRETQYF	TGTGCCAGCAGCCCTGAGGTGTTCAGCGGGGGCACGAGAGAGACCCAGTACTTC
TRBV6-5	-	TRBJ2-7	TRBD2	CASSVAGGSEQYF	TGTGCCAGCAGTGTAGCGGGGGGTAGCGAGCAGTACTTC
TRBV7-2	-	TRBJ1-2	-	CASSLNSVTYGYTF	TGTGCCAGCAGCTTAAATTCAGTAACCTATGGCTACACCTTC
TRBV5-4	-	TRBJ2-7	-	CASSSWTDSSYEQYF	TGTGCCAGCAGCAGTTGGACAGACAGCTCCTACGAGCAGTACTTC
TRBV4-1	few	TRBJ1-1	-	CASSQSTGMNTEAFF	TGCGCCAGCAGCCAATCCACAGGGATGAACACTGAAGCTTTCTTT